This TCR beta chain was captured in a study of blood T cell repertoires in COVID-19. Study information: Material from acute and convalescent COVID-19 was sourced from the United States, Italy and Spain. Sample material is recorded as cDNA or gDNA derived from T cells, B-cell-depleted T cells, or PBMCs.

Trimming removed 4 bases at V and 5 bases at J, with 2 bases between. Germline loops: CDR1 SQVTM, CDR2 ANQGSEA. CDR3 length: 9 residues. In the authors' workflow: Amplification of reference gene primers provided the estimated nucleated cell counts. Produced via immunoSEQ multiplex PCR; TCRdb's table is partial and in-frame only. V, J and clone size derive from that table, while D and trimming were established from the DNA sequence. Of approximately 50,000 clones in the sample, approximately 90% were seen once. Sequenced input: peripheral blood. J is TRBJ1-1 and V is TRBV29-1; D uncertain. This sequence originates from a human donor in a cohort sampled during active COVID-19. CDR3 in amino acids: CSVATEAFF. DNA of the CDR3: TGCAGCGTTGCTACTGAAGCTTTCTTT.